Listed below are T cell receptor beta chains from one sample, sequenced in a study of shared T cell receptors in the human thymus. The method was immunoSEQ multiplex PCR; TCRdb's version includes in-frame clones alone and lacks a portion of them. The sample includes 550,000 to 800,000 clones, 70% to 90% of them seen just once. The data were also submitted as part of a second study, on human thymus T cells.

Sequencing was carried out using thymocytes. Receptors originate from a girl less than two years old with a congenital heart defect. The CDR3 runs from the conserved cysteine through the conserved F or W. D genes are given only for firm matches. Not every row has a clone size; where given, it reads once, few, many or a size class.

size | J | D | V | CDR3 | DNA
NA | TRBJ1-2 | NA | TRBV5-1 | CASSLGAGWGLYGYTF | TGCGCCAGCAGCTTGGGTGCAGGTTGGGGGCTCTATGGCTACACCTTC
NA | TRBJ1-1 | NA | TRBV6-4 | CASARSWNTEAFF | TGTGCCAGTGCTAGAAGTTGGAACACTGAAGCTTTCTTT
NA | TRBJ1-1 | TRBD1 | TRBV10-3 | CAISVVTGENTEAFF | TGTGCCATCAGTGTTGTGACAGGGGAGAACACTGAAGCTTTCTTT
NA | TRBJ1-2 | TRBD1 | TRBV4-1 | CASSQGFPGAPGGLYGYTF | TGCGCCAGCAGCCAAGGGTTTCCGGGGGCCCCAGGGGGACTCTATGGCTACACCTTC
NA | TRBJ2-1 | TRBD2 | TRBV19 | CASSLYFGLAGTSYNEQFF | TGTGCCAGTAGTCTCTATTTCGGACTAGCGGGAACCTCCTACAATGAGCAGTTCTTC
NA | TRBJ2-7 | TRBD1 | TRBV6-1 | CASSPNSTGTYEQYF | TGTGCCAGCAGTCCGAATTCGACAGGGACCTACGAGCAGTACTTC
NA | TRBJ2-1 | TRBD2 | TRBV28 | CASSAPSGGGEQFF | TGTGCCAGCAGTGCCCCTAGCGGGGGGGGTGAGCAGTTCTTC
NA | TRBJ2-1 | NA | TRBV27 | CASSLSINYNEQFF | TGTGCCAGCAGTTTGAGCATAAACTACAATGAGCAGTTCTTC
NA | TRBJ1-6 | NA | TRBV28 | CASSFHFSPLHF | TGTGCCAGCAGTTTCCACTTTTCACCCCTCCACTTT
few | TRBJ2-2 | TRBD1 | TRBV14 | CASSHYGQGETGELFF | TGTGCCAGCAGCCATTACGGACAGGGTGAGACCGGGGAGCTGTTTTTT
NA | TRBJ1-5 | NA | TRBV27 | CASRPRRTAYSNQPQHF | TGTGCCAGCAGGCCGCGCAGGACAGCGTATAGCAATCAGCCCCAGCATTTT
NA | TRBJ1-5 | NA | TRBV6-4 | CALPGETQATNSNQPQHF | TGTGCCCTCCCCGGGGAAACACAAGCTACTAATAGCAATCAGCCCCAGCATTTT
NA | TRBJ1-6 | TRBD1 | TRBV4-1 | CASSPTPDRGPYSPLHF | TGCGCCAGCAGCCCAACCCCCGACAGGGGGCCATACTCACCCCTCCACTTT
once | TRBJ1-1 | TRBD1 | TRBV5-1 | CASRGTGGHTEAFF | TGCGCCAGCAGAGGGACAGGGGGCCACACTGAAGCTTTCTTT
NA | TRBJ2-5 | TRBD1 | TRBV5-4 | CASSLGGDGTEIHF | TGTGCCAGCAGCTTGGGGGGAGATGGGACAGAGATTCACTTC
NA | TRBJ1-6 | NA | TRBV6-1 | CASSPQGNSPLHF | TGTGCCAGCAGTCCTCAGGGGAATTCACCCCTCCACTTT
NA | TRBJ1-1 | NA | TRBV6-6 | CASSPGADEAFF | TGTGCCAGCAGCCCAGGGGCGGATGAAGCTTTCTTT
NA | TRBJ2-2 | TRBD1 | TRBV7-8 | CASSLVDGGTGPTGELFF | TGTGCCAGCAGCTTAGTAGATGGCGGGACAGGACCTACCGGGGAGCTGTTTTTT
NA | TRBJ1-6 | NA | TRBV5-6 | CASSLLQGNGISSPLHF | TGTGCCAGCAGCCTATTACAGGGAAACGGAATTTCTTCACCCCTCCACTTT
NA | TRBJ1-3 | NA | TRBV7-9 | CASSSCPRGNTIYF | TGTGCCAGCAGCTCCTGCCCCAGGGGAAACACCATATATTTT
NA | TRBJ1-2 | TRBD1 | TRBV5-1 | CASSLVGLDRGLGYTF | TGCGCCAGCAGCTTGGTCGGTTTAGACAGGGGGCTTGGCTACACCTTC
NA | TRBJ1-6 | NA | TRBV4-1 | CASSLIRWGQNSPLHF | TGCGCCAGCAGCCTAATCCGCTGGGGCCAAAATTCACCCCTCCACTTT
NA | TRBJ1-2 | TRBD1 | TRBV5-6 | CASSLWTGEGPNYGYTF | TGTGCCAGCAGCTTGTGGACAGGGGAAGGCCCTAACTATGGCTACACCTTC
NA | TRBJ1-3 | NA | TRBV5-1 | CASSFGSDSGNTIYF | TGCGCCAGCAGCTTCGGGTCCGACTCTGGAAACACCATATATTTT
NA | TRBJ2-3 | NA | TRBV5-6 | CASSFWRTGGAPASDTQYF | TGTGCCAGCAGCTTTTGGCGTACGGGGGGCGCCCCCGCTTCAGATACGCAGTATTTT
NA | TRBJ2-2 | TRBD1 | TRBV18 | CASSPPDRAENTGELFF | TGTGCCAGCTCACCACCTGACAGGGCTGAGAACACCGGGGAGCTGTTTTTT